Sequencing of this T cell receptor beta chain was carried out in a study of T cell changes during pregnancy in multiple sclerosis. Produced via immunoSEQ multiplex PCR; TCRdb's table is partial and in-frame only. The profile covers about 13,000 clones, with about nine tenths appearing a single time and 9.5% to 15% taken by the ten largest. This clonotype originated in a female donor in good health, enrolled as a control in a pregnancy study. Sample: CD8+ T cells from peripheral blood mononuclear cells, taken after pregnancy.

The DNA of the CDR3 is TGCGCCAGCAGCTCCAGGGGGTCGGACACTGAAGCTTTCTTT. Its translation is CASSSRGSDTEAFF. V usage is TRBV5-1 and J usage is TRBJ1-1, with 7 bases identical to TRBD1. V gave up 3 bases and J gave up 3 bases; unmatched junction bases: 5. CDR1 is SGHRS, CDR2 YFSETQ, per germline. The CDR3 covers 14 residues.